The T cell receptor (beta chain) described here comes from a study of cytomegalovirus exposure and HLA in healthy donors. The table lists this clone with a few counts. Antigen: not known. The V end was cut by 4 bases, the J end by 5 bases, with 3 bases between. The CDR3 has 11 amino acids. The germline CDR1 and CDR2 sequences are SGHNT and YYREEE (reference sequence). Study results and limitations: Associated with HLA alleles at 0.05 false discovery rate in a later analysis were approximately 17,000 TCR beta sequences. With DRB1 most and HLA-C fewest, TCR association rates differed between HLA loci in a later analysis.

Researchers ran the PCR with 60 Vbeta and 13 Jbeta primers. As originally analysed: Among the unique TCR beta chains that a later analysis counted, about 81 million in all, 9.5 million to 11 million were shared. The assay was immunoSEQ multiplex PCR, and TCRdb's table has in-frame clones only and misses some. V and J calls and clone size are as listed in that table; D and trimming were resolved from the DNA. The sample carries 130,000 to 150,000 clones, about four fifths recorded once. The sequenced sample was PBMCs. V is TRBV5-4 and J is TRBJ1-4; D gene uncertain. The TCR was taken from a young man in good health and CMV-seropositive. CDR3 in amino acids: CASSGNEKLFF. The CDR3 DNA sequence: TGTGCCAGCAGCGGCAATGAAAAACTGTTTTTT.